This T cell receptor beta chain was sequenced in a study of a mutant IDH1 vaccine in newly diagnosed glioma. Overall study context: Treated individuals were about 60% male and roughly 40% female, averaging about 42 years of age.

This clone was detected a few times. Its cognate antigen is unknown. V lost 4 bases, J lost 4 bases, and 11 bases lay in between. The germline gives CDR1 SGHRS, CDR2 YFSETQ. The CDR3 has 14 amino acids. Time point defined: week 35, safety follow-up. A 20-mer mutant IDH1 peptide at 300 ug was injected subcutaneously with topical imiquimod. Vaccination of patients was performed eight times, in weeks 1, 3, 5, 7, 11, 15, 19 and 23. Measured with immunoSEQ multiplex PCR; TCRdb has only the in-frame clones, and not every one. Among approximately 44,000 clones listed, 76% were seen once. The receptor was isolated from a man aged 40-49 years with glioma. Here the sequenced sample was PBMCs, taken from a glioma patient whose treatment included an IDH1 peptide vaccine. The chain has TRBV5-1 and TRBJ1-4; D is unclear. The CDR3 bases are TGCGCCAGCAGCGAACAGACCGGTAATGAAAAACTGTTTTTT. This encodes CASSEQTGNEKLFF.